These 29 T cell receptor beta chains came from one sample sequenced in a study of metastatic and nonmetastatic thyroid tumors. TCRdb used MiXCR to call clones anew from the PCR reads. This sample has 30,000 to 35,000 clones; 20% to 25% occur once, and the top ten carry less than 4%. Every patient underwent thyroid surgery untreated. Sequencing was carried out using tumor tissue. The receptors derive from a male donor with papillary thyroid cancer or a benign thyroid nodule (not recorded which). Some clones in this sample may be carry-over from other donors' samples.

This clone was seen many times. The rearrangement uses TRBV5-8 and TRBJ1-4, with 10 bases identical to TRBD1. J was trimmed by 8 bases and V by 3 bases; bases with no gene match: 10. CDR3 length: 16 residues. Germline-derived CDR1 and CDR2 are SGHTS and YDEGEE. This CDR3 is CASSSRGTGDGEKLFF. CDR3 sequence (DNA): TGTGCCAGCAGCTCCCGGGGGACAGGGGATGGCGAAAAACTGTTTTTT.

The V gene is TRBV30, the J gene TRBJ2-3; 8 nucleotides agree with TRBD2. Looked up from germline, CDR1 is GTSNPN and CDR2 is SVGIG (reference sequence). CDR3 length: 12 amino acids. The V segment lost 4 bases and the J segment 9 bases; nucleotides outside the gene matches: 6. In DNA, the CDR3 is TGTGCCTGGAACTACATAGCGGGAACGCAGTATTTT. Translated: CAWNYIAGTQYF.

Ten or more counts support this clone. The chain links TRBV25-1 to TRBJ1-2; no firm D call. V was cut by 4 bases and J by 7 bases, with 16 bases left in between. CDR3 size: 14 residues. Looked up from germline, CDR1 is MGHDK and CDR2 is SYGVNS. CDR3 region: CASSGHGSSGGYTF. CDR3 in DNA: TGTGCCAGCAGTGGACACGGGAGCTCTGGTGGCTACACCTTC.

This clone was counted ten times or more. The CDR3 spells CASSYSPQPQHF. The CDR3 nucleotides are TGTGCCAGCAGTTACTCACCACAGCCCCAGCATTTT. The V gene is TRBV6-5, the J gene TRBJ1-5, with D unresolved. The CDR3 runs to 12 residues. Germline CDR1 and CDR2: MNHEY and SVGAGI. V lost 0 bases to trimming and J lost 7 bases, with 4 bases between them.

Many counts were recorded for this clone. This could be a read error, since a much larger clone is one nucleotide away. V usage is TRBV27 and J usage is TRBJ2-7, with D possibly matching TRBD2 (5 bases). From germline, CDR1 is MNHEY and CDR2 SMNVEV (reference sequence). CDR3 length equals 14 residues. CDR3 region: CASSAGIQTYERYF. The CDR3 region has the DNA TGTGCCAGCAGTGCCGGGATCCAGACTTACGAGCGGTACTTC.

This clone was seen ten or more times. The genes are TRBV15 and TRBJ2-1, with TRBD2 matching 7 bases. Germline assignment: CDR1 LNHNV and CDR2 YYDKDF (reference sequence). Trimming removed 0 bases from V and 4 bases from J; junction bases left unmatched: 6. The CDR3 runs to 16 residues. The CDR3 is CATSRESGKSYNEQFF. The CDR3 DNA reads TGTGCCACCAGCAGAGAGAGCGGGAAATCGTACAATGAGCAGTTCTTC.

This clone was counted many times. The chain joins TRBV5-4 to TRBJ2-2, with D perhaps matching TRBD2 (5 bases). The germline CDR1 and CDR2 sequences are SGHNT and YYREEE (reference sequence). The CDR3 is made up of 16 amino acids. V shed 2 bases and J shed 3 bases, with 14 bases lying between them. The CDR3 region is CASSLGGRGDTGELFF. The CDR3 region has the DNA TGTGCCAGCAGCTTAGGTGGGAGAGGCGACACCGGGGAGCTGTTTTTT.

The chain is built from TRBV6-1 and TRBJ2-1; D gene unclear. Trimming cost V 9 bases and J 16 bases, with 19 bases left between them. The CDR3 is 11 residues long. CDR1 MNHNS and CDR2 SASEGT come from the germline V gene. CDR3 sequence reads: CASLGASINFF. CDR3 DNA sequence: TGTGCCAGTTTGGGCGCCTCAATTAATTTCTTC.

The chain joins TRBV11-2 to TRBJ2-7, with 7 bases matching TRBD1. After removal of 3 bases from V and 6 bases from J, the junction contained 14 bases not matched to a gene. The germline V gene has CDR1 SGHAT and CDR2 FQNNGV. The CDR3 spans 16 residues. CDR3 sequence reads: CASSFQPGTGVSEQYF. As DNA, the CDR3 is TGTGCCAGCAGCTTCCAACCCGGTACAGGGGTTAGCGAGCAGTACTTC.

This clone came up many times. This sequence joins TRBV7-9 and TRBJ1-4, with D unresolved. This CDR3 is built from 13 residues. Germline CDR1 is SEHNR and CDR2 is FQNEAQ (reference sequence). Trimming pared 5 bases from V and 10 bases from J, leaving 14 bases between. The DNA for the CDR3 is TGTGCCAGCAGCCCGGACGGTGTGGGAAAACTGTTTTTT. This translates into CASSPDGVGKLFF.

The rearrangement links TRBV7-9 to TRBJ2-7; D remains unclear. Germline V gene sequence: CDR1 SEHNR, CDR2 FQNEAQ (reference sequence). V was trimmed by 2 bases and J by 3 bases, leaving 8 bases between them. CDR3 length equals 13 residues. The CDR3 loop reads CASSLHQGYEQYF. The CDR3, as DNA: TGTGCCAGCAGCTTACATCAAGGCTACGAGCAGTACTTC.

This clone was observed many times. V usage is TRBV7-9 and J usage is TRBJ2-7, with 8 bases identical to TRBD2. This CDR3 is built from 18 residues. The J segment lost 3 bases and the V segment lost 4 bases, leaving 17 bases of the junction unmatched. Germline V gene lookup returns CDR1 SEHNR and CDR2 FQNEAQ (reference sequence). The CDR3 is CASSSPGTRTATFYEQYF. DNA of the CDR3: TGTGCCAGCAGCTCACCCGGGACTAGGACAGCTACCTTCTACGAGCAGTACTTC.

The rearrangement uses TRBV7-6 and TRBJ2-1; 10 nucleotides align to TRBD2. Trimming removed 7 bases from V and 5 bases from J; junction bases left unmatched: 2. The CDR3 runs 13 residues. Per germline, CDR1 SGHVS and CDR2 FNYEAQ. Here the CDR3 DNA reads TGTGCCAGCAAGCGGGGGGGTGACAATGAGCAGTTCTTC. Translating gives CASKRGGDNEQFF.

This clone was counted many times. The chain joins TRBV20-1 to TRBJ2-4; TRBD2 matches at 14 bases. Germline V gives CDR1 DFQATT, CDR2 SNEGSKA (reference sequence). Trimming took 5 bases from V and 0 from J; bases not matched to a gene: 3. This CDR3 has 16 amino acids. Here the CDR3 DNA reads TGCAGTGCTCCCGGGACTAGCGGGAGAGCCAAAAACATTCAGTACTTC. This translates into CSAPGTSGRAKNIQYF.

This clone was observed many times. The chain couples TRBV25-1 to TRBJ1-2; D ambiguous. With 6 bases removed from V and 0 bases from J, the gap between germline ends came to 11 bases. This CDR3 is 14 amino acids long. Germline loops: CDR1 MGHDK, CDR2 SYGVNS. The CDR3 nucleotides read TGTGCCAGCAGCGCCGGGTCATCTAACTATGGCTACACCTTC. This encodes CASSAGSSNYGYTF.

The gene calls are TRBV5-1 and TRBJ1-1; D may be TRBD1 (5 bases). Germline CDR1 and CDR2: SGHRS and YFSETQ. Trimming cost V 1 base and J 1 base, with 5 bases left between them. This CDR3 contains 13 residues. The CDR3 sequence: CASSLRGNTEAFF. In nucleotides, the CDR3 is TGCGCCAGCAGCTTGAGGGGGAACACTGAAGCTTTCTTT.

This clone was picked up many times. The J gene is TRBJ2-4, the V gene TRBV27; 10 positions match TRBD2. Germline-derived CDR1 and CDR2 are MNHEY and SMNVEV (reference sequence). Germline trimming cut 4 bases from V and 7 bases from J; bases unmatched to any gene: 7. The CDR3 is made up of 15 amino acids. In DNA form, the CDR3 reads TGTGCCAGCAGTTGGAGCGGGAGGGCCATGAACATTCAGTACTTC. This translates into CASSWSGRAMNIQYF.

Within the sample, this clone is medium-sized. The DNA for the CDR3 is TGTGCCAGCAGCTCCCGACCCGGACGACAGGAGGAGCAGTACTTC. Translating it yields CASSSRPGRQEEQYF. This chain connects TRBV7-2 to TRBJ2-7; possibly TRBD1 for D (6 bases). Germline V gene sequence: CDR1 SGHTA, CDR2 FQGNSA. This CDR3 region has 15 residues. With 4 bases removed from V and 7 bases from J, the gap between germline ends came to 20 bases.

This clone appeared many times. The chain is built from TRBV20-1 and TRBJ2-1; 7 bases line up with TRBD2. Trimming removed 3 bases from V and 10 bases from J; junction bases left unmatched: 9. Per the germline V gene, CDR1 is DFQATT and CDR2 is SNEGSKA (reference sequence). This CDR3 is 13 amino acids long. The CDR3 DNA reads as TGCAGTGCTAGTGGTGGCGGGAGAGGCGAGCAGTTCTTC. Translation gives CSASGGGRGEQFF.

This clone was seen many times. The chain couples TRBV5-1 to TRBJ2-2; D is undetermined. The CDR3 extends over 12 amino acids. Trimming removed 4 bases at V and 7 bases at J, with 8 bases between. Germline-derived CDR1 and CDR2 are SGHRS and YFSETQ. The CDR3 is CASSAFSGELFF. The CDR3 coding sequence is TGCGCCAGCAGCGCATTCAGCGGGGAGCTGTTTTTT.

This clone has a count of ten or more. The rearrangement uses TRBV5-1 and TRBJ1-1; 7 bases are shared with TRBD1. V shed 4 bases and J 4 bases; nucleotides not matched to a gene: 4. Germline V CDR1 and CDR2: SGHRS, YFSETQ. The CDR3 has 13 amino acids. The CDR3: CASSLGQTTEAFF. CDR3 nucleotide sequence: TGCGCCAGCAGCCTGGGACAGACCACTGAAGCTTTCTTT.

In the case of this clone: The junction departs from germline at one end; a sequencing error may be responsible. The chain couples TRBV7-2 to TRBJ2-3; D possibly corresponds to TRBD1 (5 bases). Germline CDR1 is SGHTA and CDR2 is FQGNSA. This CDR3 is built from 14 residues. The CDR3 DNA follows: TGTGCCATCAGCTGGACATGGGCCCCAGATACGCAGTATTTT. Residues: CAISWTWAPDTQYF. The full variable domain, its missing parts supplied by reference TRBV7-2 and TRBJ2-3, is GAGVSQSPSNKVTEKGKDVELRCDPISGHTALYWYRQSLGQGLEFLIYFQGNSAPDKSGLPSDRFSAERTGGSVSTLTIQRTQQEDSAVYLCAISWTWAPDTQYFGPGTRLTVL.

This clone was seen many times. This chain joins TRBV6-5 and TRBJ2-2; possibly TRBD1 for D (5 bases). CDR3 size: 15 residues. Trimming took 2 bases from V and 5 from J, leaving 12 bases between them. From germline, CDR1 is MNHEY and CDR2 SVGAGI. CDR3 sequence (DNA): TGTGCCAGCAGTTACCGCAGGGCCGGAACCGGGGAGCTGTTTTTT. Translated, it gives CASSYRRAGTGELFF.

This clone was picked up many times. The rearrangement links TRBV6-1 to TRBJ2-2, with TRBD2 matching 11 bases. Germline CDR1 is MNHNS and CDR2 is SASEGT. V lost 5 bases to trimming and J lost 4 bases; unmatched junction nucleotides: 6. The CDR3 runs to 16 residues. The CDR3 nucleotides read TGTGCCAGCAGTACACTAGCGGGAGTCGTCACCGGGGAGCTGTTTTTT. This encodes CASSTLAGVVTGELFF.

The sample holds a few counts of this clone. This chain uses TRBV20-1 with TRBJ1-5, with no clear D. Germline CDR1 is DFQATT and CDR2 is SNEGSKA (reference sequence). Trimming removed 3 bases at V and 5 bases at J, with 11 bases between. CDR3 length equals 13 residues. The DNA for the CDR3 is TGCAGTGCTAGTCTCGCTGGCGATCAGCCCCAGCATTTT. Residues: CSASLAGDQPQHF.

The sample holds many counts of this clone. Here the CDR3 reads CASSLERTGVGETQYF. CDR3 in DNA: TGTGCCAGCAGCTTAGAGAGGACAGGGGTGGGAGAGACCCAGTACTTC. V gene TRBV7-2 combines with J gene TRBJ2-5; 9 bases align to TRBD1. With 1 base clipped from V and 4 bases from J, the junction kept 7 bases outside the gene matches. Looked up from germline, CDR1 is SGHTA and CDR2 is FQGNSA. CDR3 length equals 16 residues.

This clone was detected once. In this CDR3 the conserved last residue, phenylalanine or tryptophan, is missing, so a read error is likely. The rearrangement uses TRBV3-1 and TRBJ1-1; D gene uncertain. Trimming left V 11 bases short and J 6 bases short, with 19 bases between. The CDR3 length is 13 residues. Germline values: CDR1 LGHDT, CDR2 YNNKEL (reference sequence). CDR3 in DNA: TGTGCCTGTAGCCCCAGAGACGGAGCTGAAGCTTTCTCT. This gives the protein CACSPRDGAEAFS.

By share of the sample, this clone is medium-sized. V usage is TRBV2 and J usage is TRBJ2-7; the D is unclear. The CDR3 length is 14 residues. Germline values: CDR1 SNHLY, CDR2 FYNNEI. Deletions cut 0 bases from V and 0 bases from J, with 6 bases between. CDR3 sequence (DNA): TGTGCCAGCAGTGAAGCGCCAAGCTCCTACGAGCAGTACTTC. It codes for CASSEAPSSYEQYF.

Worth noting for this clone: One base away lies a much larger clone, so this may be a sequencing read error. J is TRBJ2-5 and V is TRBV7-6; D is possibly TRBD2 (5 bases). The V gene's germline CDR1 is SGHVS and CDR2 FNYEAQ. This CDR3 contains 13 residues. CDR3 nucleotide sequence: TGTCCCAGCAGCTTTACGGGAAAAGAGACTCAGTACTTC. This gives the protein CPSSFTGKETQYF.